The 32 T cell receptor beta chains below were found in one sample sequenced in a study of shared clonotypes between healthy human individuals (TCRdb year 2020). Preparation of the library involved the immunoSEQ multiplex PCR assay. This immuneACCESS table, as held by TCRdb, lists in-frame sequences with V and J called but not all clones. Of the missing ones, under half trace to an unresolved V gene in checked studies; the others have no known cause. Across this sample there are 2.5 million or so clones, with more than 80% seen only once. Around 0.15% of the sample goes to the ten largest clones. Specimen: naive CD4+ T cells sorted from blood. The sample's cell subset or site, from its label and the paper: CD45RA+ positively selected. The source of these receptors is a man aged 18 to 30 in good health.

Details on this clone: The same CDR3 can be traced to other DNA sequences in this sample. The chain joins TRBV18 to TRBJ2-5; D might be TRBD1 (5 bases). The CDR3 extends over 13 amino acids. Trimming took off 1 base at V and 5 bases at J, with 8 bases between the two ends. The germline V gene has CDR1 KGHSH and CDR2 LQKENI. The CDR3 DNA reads TGTGCCAGCTCACCACAGGGGTTGGAGACCCAGTACTTC. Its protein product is CASSPQGLETQYF.

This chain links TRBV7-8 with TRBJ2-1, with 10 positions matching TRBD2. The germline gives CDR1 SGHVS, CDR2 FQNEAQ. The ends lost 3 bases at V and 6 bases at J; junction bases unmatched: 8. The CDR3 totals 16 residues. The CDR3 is CASSFSSGRNGNEQFF. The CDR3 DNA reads TGTGCCAGCAGCTTCTCTAGCGGGAGAAACGGCAATGAGCAGTTCTTC.

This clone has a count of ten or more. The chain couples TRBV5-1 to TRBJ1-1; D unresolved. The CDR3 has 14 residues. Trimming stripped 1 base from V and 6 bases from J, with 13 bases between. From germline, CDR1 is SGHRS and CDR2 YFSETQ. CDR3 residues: CASSLIQQGAEAFF. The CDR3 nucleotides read TGCGCCAGCAGCTTGATTCAGCAAGGCGCTGAAGCTTTCTTT.

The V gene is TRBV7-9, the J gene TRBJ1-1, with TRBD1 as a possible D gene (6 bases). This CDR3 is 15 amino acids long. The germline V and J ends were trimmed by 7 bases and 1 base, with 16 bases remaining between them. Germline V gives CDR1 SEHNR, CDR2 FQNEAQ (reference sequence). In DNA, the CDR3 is TGTGCCAGCACCCCCCCAGGGGCAGCGAACACTGAAGCTTTCTTT. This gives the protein CASTPPGAANTEAFF.

The CDR3 bases are TGCGCCAGCAGCCAAGGCGACAGGGACGGAGAAAAACTGTTTTTT. Translating gives CASSQGDRDGEKLFF. V gene TRBV4-1 combines with J gene TRBJ1-4; 7 bases map to TRBD1. The length of the CDR3 is 15 residues. The ends lost 1 base at V and 8 bases at J; junction bases unmatched: 7. Germline assignment: CDR1 MGHRA and CDR2 YSYEKL.

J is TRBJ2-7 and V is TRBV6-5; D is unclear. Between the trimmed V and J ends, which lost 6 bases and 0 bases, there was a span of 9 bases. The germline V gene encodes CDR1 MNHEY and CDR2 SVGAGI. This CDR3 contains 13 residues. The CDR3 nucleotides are TGTGCCAGCAGACCTACAGACTCCTACGAGCAGTACTTC. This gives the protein CASRPTDSYEQYF.

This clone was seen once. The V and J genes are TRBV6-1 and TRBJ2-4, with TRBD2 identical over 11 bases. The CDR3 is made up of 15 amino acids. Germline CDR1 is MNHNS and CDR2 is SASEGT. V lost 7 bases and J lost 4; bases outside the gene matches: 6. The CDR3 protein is CASIEVAGGKNIQYF. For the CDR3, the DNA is TGTGCCAGCATAGAGGTAGCGGGAGGGAAAAACATTCAGTACTTC.

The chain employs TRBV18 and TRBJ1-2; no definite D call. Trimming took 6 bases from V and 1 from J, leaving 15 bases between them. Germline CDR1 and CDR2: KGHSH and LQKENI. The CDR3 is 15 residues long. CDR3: CASSARDTRNYGYTF. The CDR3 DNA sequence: TGTGCCAGCTCCGCGCGGGATACGCGTAACTATGGCTACACCTTC.

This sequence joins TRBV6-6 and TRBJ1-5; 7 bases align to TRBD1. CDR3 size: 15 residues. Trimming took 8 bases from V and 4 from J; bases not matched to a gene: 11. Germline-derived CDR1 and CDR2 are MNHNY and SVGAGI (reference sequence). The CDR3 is CASGWDSLQNQPQHF. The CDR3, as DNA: TGTGCCAGCGGCTGGGACAGCCTTCAGAATCAGCCCCAGCATTTT.

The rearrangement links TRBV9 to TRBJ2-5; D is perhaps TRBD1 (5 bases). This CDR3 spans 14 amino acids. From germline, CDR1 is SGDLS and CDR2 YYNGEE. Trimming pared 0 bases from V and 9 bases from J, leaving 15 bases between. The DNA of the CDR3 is TGTGCCAGCAGCGTAGGCCCTGAAGGGGCAGCCCAGTACTTC. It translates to CASSVGPEGAAQYF.

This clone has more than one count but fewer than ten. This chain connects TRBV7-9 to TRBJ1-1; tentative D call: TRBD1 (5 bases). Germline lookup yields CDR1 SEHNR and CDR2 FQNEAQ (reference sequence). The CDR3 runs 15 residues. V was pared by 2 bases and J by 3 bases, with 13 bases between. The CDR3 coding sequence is TGTGCCAGCAGCTTACAGACAGCGGGGGACACTGAAGCTTTCTTT. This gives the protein CASSLQTAGDTEAFF.

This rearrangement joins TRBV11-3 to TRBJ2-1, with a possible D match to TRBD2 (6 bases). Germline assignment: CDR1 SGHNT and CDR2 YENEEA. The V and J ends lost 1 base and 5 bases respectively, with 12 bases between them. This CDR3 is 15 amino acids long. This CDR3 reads CASSLVAAGNNEQFF. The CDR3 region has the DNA TGTGCCAGCAGCTTAGTAGCGGCAGGGAACAATGAGCAGTTCTTC.

The CDR3 is CASSLVGSASTEQFF. DNA of the CDR3: TGTGCCAGCAGCTTGGTTGGGTCCGCTTCCACGGAGCAGTTCTTC. This chain uses TRBV5-4 with TRBJ2-1; D not resolved. This CDR3 has 15 amino acids. Trimming shortened V by 0 bases and J by 10 bases, and 17 bases separated the two germline ends. The V gene's germline CDR1 is SGHNT and CDR2 YYREEE (reference sequence).

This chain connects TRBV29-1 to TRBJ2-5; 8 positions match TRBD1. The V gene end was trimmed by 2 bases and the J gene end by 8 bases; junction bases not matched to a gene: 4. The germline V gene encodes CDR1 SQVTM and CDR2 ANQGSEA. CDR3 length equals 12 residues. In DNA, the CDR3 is TGCAGCGTTGAATGGCAGGGGGCTACCCAGTACTTC. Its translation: CSVEWQGATQYF.

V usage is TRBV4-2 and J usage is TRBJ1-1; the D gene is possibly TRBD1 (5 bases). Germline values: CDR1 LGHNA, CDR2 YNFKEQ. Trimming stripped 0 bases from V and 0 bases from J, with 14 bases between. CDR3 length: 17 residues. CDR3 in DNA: TGTGCCAGCAGCCAAGAGTTCTCGGGACTTATGAACACTGAAGCTTTCTTT. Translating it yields CASSQEFSGLMNTEAFF.

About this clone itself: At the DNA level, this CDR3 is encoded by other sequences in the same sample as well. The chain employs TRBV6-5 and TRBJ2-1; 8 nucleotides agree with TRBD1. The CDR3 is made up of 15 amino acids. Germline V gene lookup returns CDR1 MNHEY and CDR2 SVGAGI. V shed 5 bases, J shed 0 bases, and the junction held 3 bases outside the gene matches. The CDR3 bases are TGTGCCAGCAGTGGTACAGGGGGCTCCTACAATGAGCAGTTCTTC. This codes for CASSGTGGSYNEQFF.

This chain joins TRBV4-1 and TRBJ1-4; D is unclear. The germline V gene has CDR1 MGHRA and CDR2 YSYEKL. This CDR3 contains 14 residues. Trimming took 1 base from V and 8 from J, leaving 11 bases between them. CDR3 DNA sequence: TGCGCCAGCAGCCAAGTCCAGGTGGGAGAAAAACTGTTTTTT. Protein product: CASSQVQVGEKLFF.

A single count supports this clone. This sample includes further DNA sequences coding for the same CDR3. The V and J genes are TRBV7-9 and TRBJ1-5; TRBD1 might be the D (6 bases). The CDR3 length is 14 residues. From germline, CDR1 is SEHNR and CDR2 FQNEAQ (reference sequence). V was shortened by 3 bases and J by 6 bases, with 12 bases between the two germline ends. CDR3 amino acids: CASSLSGVGQPQHF. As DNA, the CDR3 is TGTGCCAGCAGCTTGTCAGGGGTGGGTCAGCCCCAGCATTTT.

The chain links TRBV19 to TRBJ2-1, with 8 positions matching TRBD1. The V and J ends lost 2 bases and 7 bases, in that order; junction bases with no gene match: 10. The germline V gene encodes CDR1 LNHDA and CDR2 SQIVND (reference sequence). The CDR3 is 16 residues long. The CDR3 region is CASSIIAQGALNEQFF. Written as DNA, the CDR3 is TGTGCCAGTAGTATAATCGCGCAGGGGGCTCTTAATGAGCAGTTCTTC. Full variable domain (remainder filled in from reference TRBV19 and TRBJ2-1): DGGITQSPKYLFRKEGQNVTLSCEQNLNHDAMYWYRQDPGQGLRLIYYSQIVNDFQKGDIAEGYSVSREKKESFPLTVTSAQKNPTAFYLCASSIIAQGALNEQFFGPGTRLTVL.

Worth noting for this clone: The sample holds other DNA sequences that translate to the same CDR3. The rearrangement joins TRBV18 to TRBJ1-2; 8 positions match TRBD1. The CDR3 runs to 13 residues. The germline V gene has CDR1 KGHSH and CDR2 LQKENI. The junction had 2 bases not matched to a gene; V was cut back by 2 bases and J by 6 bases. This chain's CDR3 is CASSPGQGNGYTF. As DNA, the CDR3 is TGTGCCAGCTCACCAGGACAGGGCAATGGCTACACCTTC.

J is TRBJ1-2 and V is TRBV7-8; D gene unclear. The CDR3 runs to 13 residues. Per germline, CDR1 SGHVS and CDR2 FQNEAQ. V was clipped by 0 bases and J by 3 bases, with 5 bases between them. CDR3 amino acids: CASSLASDYGYTF. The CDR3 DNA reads TGTGCCAGCAGCTTAGCCTCAGACTATGGCTACACCTTC.

CDR3 in amino acids: CASSFDQGLNEQFF. The DNA of the CDR3 is TGCGCCAGCAGCTTCGATCAGGGGCTCAATGAGCAGTTCTTC. The rearrangement joins TRBV5-1 to TRBJ2-1, with a possible D match to TRBD1 (6 bases). V lost 2 bases and J lost 6, with 12 bases in between. The CDR3 consists of 14 residues. Per the germline V gene, CDR1 is SGHRS and CDR2 is YFSETQ.

Written as DNA, the CDR3 is TGTGCCAGCAGCTCAGTCAGGGGCTCCTACGAGCAGTACTTC. This codes for CASSSVRGSYEQYF. J is TRBJ2-7 and V is TRBV5-4, with a possible D match to TRBD1 (6 bases). From germline, CDR1 is SGHNT and CDR2 YYREEE (reference sequence). Between the trimmed V and J ends, which lost 3 bases and 0 bases, there was a span of 10 bases. The CDR3 consists of 14 residues.

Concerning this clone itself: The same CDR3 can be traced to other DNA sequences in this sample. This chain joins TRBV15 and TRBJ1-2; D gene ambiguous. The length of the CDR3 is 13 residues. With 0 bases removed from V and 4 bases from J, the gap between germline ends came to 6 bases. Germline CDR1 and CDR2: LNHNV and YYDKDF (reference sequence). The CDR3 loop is CATSRDRIYGYTF. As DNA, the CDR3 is TGTGCCACCAGCAGAGATCGGATCTATGGCTACACCTTC. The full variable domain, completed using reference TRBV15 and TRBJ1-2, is DAMVIQNPRYQVTQFGKPVTLSCSQTLNHNVMYWYQQKSSQAPKLLFHYYDKDFNNEADTPDNFQSRRPNTSFCFLDIRSPGLGDTAMYLCATSRDRIYGYTFGSGTRLTVV.

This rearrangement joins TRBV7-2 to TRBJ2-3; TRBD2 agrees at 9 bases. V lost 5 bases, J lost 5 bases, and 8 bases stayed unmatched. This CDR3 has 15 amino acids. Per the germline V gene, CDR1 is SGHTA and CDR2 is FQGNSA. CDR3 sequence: CASSISGSWLDTQYF. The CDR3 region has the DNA TGTGCCAGCAGCATTAGCGGGAGTTGGCTAGATACGCAGTATTTT.

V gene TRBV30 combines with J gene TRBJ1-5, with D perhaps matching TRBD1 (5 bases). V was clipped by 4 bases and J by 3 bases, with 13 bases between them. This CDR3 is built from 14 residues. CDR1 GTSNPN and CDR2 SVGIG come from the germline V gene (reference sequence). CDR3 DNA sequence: TGTGCCTGGAAAATTGGGGGGATCAATCAGCCCCAGCATTTT. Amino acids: CAWKIGGINQPQHF.

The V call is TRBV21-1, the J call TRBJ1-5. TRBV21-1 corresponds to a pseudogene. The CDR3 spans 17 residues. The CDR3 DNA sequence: TGTGCCAGCAGCAAAGCGGGAGGGGTGCAAAGCAATCAGCCCCAGCATTTT. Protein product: CASSKAGGVQSNQPQHF.

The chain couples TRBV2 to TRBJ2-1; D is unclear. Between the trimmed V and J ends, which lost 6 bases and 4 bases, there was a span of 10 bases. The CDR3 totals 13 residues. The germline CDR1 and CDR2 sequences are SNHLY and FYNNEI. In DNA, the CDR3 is TGTGCCAGCAGAAGTCGGTCGTACAATGAGCAGTTCTTC. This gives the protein CASRSRSYNEQFF. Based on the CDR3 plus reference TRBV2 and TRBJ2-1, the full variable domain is EPEVTQTPSHQVTQMGQEVILRCVPISNHLYFYWYRQILGQKVEFLVSFYNNEISEKSEIFDDQFSVERPDGSNFTLKIRSTKLEDSAMYFCASRSRSYNEQFFGPGTRLTVL.

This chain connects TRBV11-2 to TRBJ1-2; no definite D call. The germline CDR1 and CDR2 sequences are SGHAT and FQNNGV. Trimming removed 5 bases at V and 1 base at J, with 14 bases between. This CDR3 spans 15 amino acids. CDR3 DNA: TGTGCCAGCAGCCCCCAAAGGCTCCTTAACTATGGCTACACCTTC. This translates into CASSPQRLLNYGYTF.

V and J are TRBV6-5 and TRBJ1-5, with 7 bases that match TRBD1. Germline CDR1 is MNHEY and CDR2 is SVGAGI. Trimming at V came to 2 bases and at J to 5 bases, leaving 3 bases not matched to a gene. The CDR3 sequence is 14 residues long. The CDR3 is CASSYRQGDQPQHF. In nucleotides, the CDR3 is TGTGCCAGCAGTTACCGACAGGGCGATCAGCCCCAGCATTTT.

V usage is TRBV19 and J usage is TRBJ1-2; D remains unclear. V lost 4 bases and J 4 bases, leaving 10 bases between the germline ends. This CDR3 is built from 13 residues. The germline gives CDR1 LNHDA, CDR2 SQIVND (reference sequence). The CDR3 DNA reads TGTGCCAGTAGTAAGGAGGGTGGCTATGGCTACACCTTC. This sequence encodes CASSKEGGYGYTF.

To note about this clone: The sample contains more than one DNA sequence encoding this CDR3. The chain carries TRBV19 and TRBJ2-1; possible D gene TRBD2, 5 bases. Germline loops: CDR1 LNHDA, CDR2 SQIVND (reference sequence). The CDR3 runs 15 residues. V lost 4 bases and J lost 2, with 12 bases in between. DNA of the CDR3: TGTGCCAGTAGTAGCTCGGGGAGCGCCTACAATGAGCAGTTCTTC. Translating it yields CASSSSGSAYNEQFF.